The 14 T cell receptor beta chains below all came from one sample that was sequenced in a study of blood T cell repertoires in COVID-19. The protocol was immunoSEQ multiplex PCR, while the TCRdb copy is restricted to in-frame clones and leaves out a portion. The table records 130,000 or so clones, around 78% of them present only once. Sample: peripheral blood. The receptors shown here come from a human donor in a cohort sampled during active COVID-19.

V usage is TRBV6-5 and J usage is TRBJ1-1; D unresolved. This CDR3 comprises 15 residues. V lost 6 bases to trimming and J lost 1 base, with 15 bases between them. The germline CDR1 and CDR2 sequences are MNHEY and SVGAGI. CDR3 sequence (DNA): TGTGCCAGCAGAGCCTGGCTCCGGAGGAACACTGAAGCTTTCTTT. Translated, it gives CASRAWLRRNTEAFF.

The chain carries TRBV6-5 and TRBJ1-5; TRBD1 matches 7 bases. This CDR3 contains 14 residues. V shed 6 bases and J 3 bases; nucleotides not matched to a gene: 5. The germline V gene encodes CDR1 MNHEY and CDR2 SVGAGI. In DNA, the CDR3 is TGTGCCAGCAGCGCGGACAGGTACAATCAGCCCCAGCATTTT. It codes for CASSADRYNQPQHF.

The chain couples TRBV2 to TRBJ2-3; 10 bases map to TRBD1. Per the germline V gene, CDR1 is SNHLY and CDR2 is FYNNEI. The CDR3 contains 15 residues. The V gene end was trimmed by 7 bases and the J gene end by 5 bases; junction bases not matched to a gene: 9. The CDR3 loop is CASTFDRGHGDTQYF. For the CDR3, the DNA is TGTGCCAGCACCTTCGACAGGGGGCATGGAGATACGCAGTATTTT.

The chain links TRBV6-5 to TRBJ1-6; TRBD1 is a possible D gene (5 bases). V was cut by 0 bases and J by 6 bases, with 9 bases left in between. The germline V gene encodes CDR1 MNHEY and CDR2 SVGAGI. CDR3 size: 15 residues. The CDR3 reads CASSYSGQFNSPLHF. DNA of the CDR3: TGTGCCAGCAGTTACTCGGGGCAGTTTAATTCACCCCTCCACTTT.

The CDR3 region has the DNA TGCGCCAGCAGCCTGACAGGGGAGCCCTACGAGCAGTACTTC. This translates into CASSLTGEPYEQYF. This chain uses TRBV5-1 with TRBJ2-7; TRBD1 agrees at 8 bases. The V gene's germline CDR1 is SGHRS and CDR2 YFSETQ. The J segment lost 2 bases and the V segment lost 4 bases, leaving 5 bases of the junction unmatched. The CDR3 length is 14 residues.

The chain is built from TRBV6-1 and TRBJ2-3; TRBD2 is a possible D gene (6 bases). CDR3 length: 16 amino acids. Germline CDR1 is MNHNS and CDR2 is SASEGT. V was cut by 3 bases and J by 1 base, with 14 bases left in between. CDR3 coding DNA: TGTGCCAGCAGTGAGGGGGAGGAGGACGGCACAGATACGCAGTATTTT. Its translation: CASSEGEEDGTDTQYF.

V and J are TRBV11-2 and TRBJ2-7, with D possibly matching TRBD2 (5 bases). The V and J ends lost 1 base and 7 bases respectively, with 11 bases between them. Germline lookup yields CDR1 SGHAT and CDR2 FQNNGV. This CDR3 region has 13 residues. The CDR3 is CASSLAGGREQYF. The CDR3, as DNA: TGTGCCAGCAGCTTAGCAGGTGGGAGAGAGCAGTACTTC.

This rearrangement joins TRBV6-5 to TRBJ2-2; D is perhaps TRBD1 (5 bases). V lost 9 bases and J lost 0, with 14 bases in between. CDR1 is MNHEY, CDR2 SVGAGI, per germline. The CDR3 sequence is 15 residues long. CDR3 nucleotide sequence: TGTGCCAGTTTCCCGAGACAGCCGAACACCGGGGAGCTGTTTTTT. Translated, it gives CASFPRQPNTGELFF.

The V gene is TRBV2, the J gene TRBJ2-2, with D perhaps matching TRBD2 (6 bases). This CDR3 comprises 15 residues. V lost 7 bases to trimming and J lost 4 bases, with 16 bases between them. Germline CDR1 is SNHLY and CDR2 is FYNNEI. CDR3 bases: TGTGCCAGCAAGGAGGGGCGAGTTTCCACCGGGGAGCTGTTTTTT. This translates into CASKEGRVSTGELFF.

The chain employs TRBV16 and TRBJ1-5; 7 bases agree with TRBD1. Germline CDR1 KGHSY, CDR2 FQNENV. V trimming: 8 bases; J trimming: 4 bases; junction bases outside the gene matches: 8. This CDR3 contains 14 residues. As DNA, the CDR3 is TGTGCCAGCCTTTCTCACAGGGGAAATCAGCCCCAGCATTTT. This encodes CASLSHRGNQPQHF.

In this sample, this clone turned up once. V usage is TRBV27 and J usage is TRBJ2-5; 13 bases agree with TRBD2. The V segment lost 4 bases and the J segment 4 bases; nucleotides outside the gene matches: 12. The CDR3 has 18 amino acids. In germline, CDR1 is MNHEY, CDR2 SMNVEV (reference sequence). The CDR3 reads CASSSARLAGGLRETQYF. In DNA, the CDR3 is TGTGCCAGCAGTTCCGCCCGACTAGCGGGGGGACTCCGAGAGACCCAGTACTTC.

V usage is TRBV30 and J usage is TRBJ1-5; TRBD1 is a possible D gene (5 bases). CDR1 is GTSNPN and CDR2 is SVGIG in the germline V gene (reference sequence). The CDR3 has 13 amino acids. Trimming removed 1 base from V and 2 bases from J, with 6 bases in between. CDR3 amino acids: CAWSGGGNQPQHF. The CDR3 bases are TGTGCCTGGAGTGGGGGGGGCAATCAGCCCCAGCATTTT. Looking up the rest from reference TRBV30 and TRBJ1-5 gives the full variable domain: SQTIHQWPATLVQPVGSPLSLECTVEGTSNPNLYWYRQAAGRGLQLLFYSVGIGQISSEVPQNLSASRPQDRQFILSSKKLLLSDSGFYLCAWSGGGNQPQHFGDGTRLSIL.

The table lists this clone with a few counts. CDR3: CASSEPYTGINEQFF. CDR3 sequence (DNA): TGCGCCAGCAGTGAGCCTTATACAGGGATCAATGAGCAGTTCTTC. V usage is TRBV10-1 and J usage is TRBJ2-1; D possibly corresponds to TRBD1 (6 bases). Deletions cut 2 bases from V and 6 bases from J, with 14 bases between. The germline V gene has CDR1 WNHNN and CDR2 SYGVQD (reference sequence). The length of the CDR3 is 15 residues.

The chain links TRBV6-1 to TRBJ2-1; a weak D match, TRBD2 (6 bases). CDR3 length: 16 residues. The ends were cut back, 2 bases at V and 7 bases at J, with 18 bases in the middle. In germline, CDR1 is MNHNS, CDR2 SASEGT. This CDR3 is CASSEFGTEGLNEQFF. CDR3 bases: TGTGCCAGCAGTGAATTCGGGACTGAAGGCCTGAATGAGCAGTTCTTC.